This TCR beta chain was documented in a study of graft-versus-host responses after intestinal transplantation. Study at large: Recipients were given multivisceral, liver-intestinal, or isolated intestinal transplants. The study's findings and limits: Researchers found GvH clones in recipient marrow, and some showed up first in ileum or blood.

The germline V gene encodes CDR1 MGHDK and CDR2 SYGVNS. Trimming shortened V by 4 bases and J by 6 bases, and 10 bases separated the two germline ends. This CDR3 comprises 13 residues. The data were produced by immunoSEQ multiplex PCR, yet TCRdb's version contains in-frame clones alone and is incomplete. Counted here are about 15,000 clones, roughly 74% occurring once; the ten biggest clones make up roughly 3.8%. As regards this clone: Its antigen remains unidentified.

Intraepithelial and lamina propria lymphocytes were released after the graft tissue was processed. The receptor comes from a human patient who received an intestinal transplant, so some T cells may come from the graft donor. Sequenced here: ileum tissue, sampled 14 days after transplant. The chain combines TRBV25-1 with TRBJ2-1; unclear D gene. This CDR3 reads CASSGDITNEQFF. CDR3 DNA sequence: TGTGCCAGCAGTGGAGACATCACCAATGAGCAGTTCTTC.